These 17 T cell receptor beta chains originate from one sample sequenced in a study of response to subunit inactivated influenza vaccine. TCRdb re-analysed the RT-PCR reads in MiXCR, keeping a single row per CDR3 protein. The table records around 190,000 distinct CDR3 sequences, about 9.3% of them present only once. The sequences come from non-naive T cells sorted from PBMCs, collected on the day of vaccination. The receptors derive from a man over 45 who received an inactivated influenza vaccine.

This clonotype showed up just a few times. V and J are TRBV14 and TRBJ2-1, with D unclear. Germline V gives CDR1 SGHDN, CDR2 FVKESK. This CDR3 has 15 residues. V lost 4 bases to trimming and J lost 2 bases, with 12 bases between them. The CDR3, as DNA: TGTGCCAGCAGCCGATCAGGTCTTACCTACAATGAGCAGTTCTTC. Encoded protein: CASSRSGLTYNEQFF.

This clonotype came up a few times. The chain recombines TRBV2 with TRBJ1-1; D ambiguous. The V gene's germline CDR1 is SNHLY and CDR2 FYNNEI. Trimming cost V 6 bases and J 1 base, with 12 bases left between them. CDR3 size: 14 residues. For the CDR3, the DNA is TGTGCCAGCAGGCGTGTCCTCACGAACACTGAAGCTTTCTTT. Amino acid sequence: CASRRVLTNTEAFF.

CDR3 coding DNA: TGTGCCAGCAGTATTACCCCGACAGTGAACACCGGGGAGCTGTTTTTT. Amino acids: CASSITPTVNTGELFF. This chain connects TRBV9 to TRBJ2-2, with D possibly TRBD1 on 5 matching bases. Looked up from germline, CDR1 is SGDLS and CDR2 is YYNGEE. V lost 5 bases, J lost 1 base, and 15 bases lay in between. The CDR3 loop spans 16 amino acids.

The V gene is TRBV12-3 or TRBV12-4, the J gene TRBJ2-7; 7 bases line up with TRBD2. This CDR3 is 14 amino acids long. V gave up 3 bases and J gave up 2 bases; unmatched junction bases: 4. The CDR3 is CASSFGAGPYEQYF. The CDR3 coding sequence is TGTGCCAGCAGTTTTGGAGCGGGGCCCTACGAGCAGTACTTC.

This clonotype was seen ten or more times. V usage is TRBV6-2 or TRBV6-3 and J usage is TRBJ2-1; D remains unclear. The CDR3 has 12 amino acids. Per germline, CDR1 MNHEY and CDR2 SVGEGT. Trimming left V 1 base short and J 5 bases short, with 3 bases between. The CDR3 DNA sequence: TGTGCCAGCAGTTACTTCAACAATGAGCAGTTCTTC. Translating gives CASSYFNNEQFF.

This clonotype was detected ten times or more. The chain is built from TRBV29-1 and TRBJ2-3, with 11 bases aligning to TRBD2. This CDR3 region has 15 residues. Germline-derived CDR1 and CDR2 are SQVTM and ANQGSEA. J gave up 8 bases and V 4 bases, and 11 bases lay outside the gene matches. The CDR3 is CSVVIAGGAVGTQYF. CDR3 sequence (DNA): TGCAGCGTTGTAATAGCGGGAGGGGCAGTCGGTACGCAGTATTTT.

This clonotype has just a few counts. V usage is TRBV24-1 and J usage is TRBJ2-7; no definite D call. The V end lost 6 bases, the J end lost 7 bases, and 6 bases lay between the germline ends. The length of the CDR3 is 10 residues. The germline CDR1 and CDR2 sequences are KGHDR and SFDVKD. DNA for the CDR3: TGTGCCACCAGTAAGGGAGAGCAGTACTTC. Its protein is CATSKGEQYF.

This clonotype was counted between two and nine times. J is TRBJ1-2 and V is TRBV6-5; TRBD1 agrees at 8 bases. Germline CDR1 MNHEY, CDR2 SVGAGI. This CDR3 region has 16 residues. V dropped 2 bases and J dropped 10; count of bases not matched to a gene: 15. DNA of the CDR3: TGTGCCAGCAGTTACGTTAGGGGAACAGGGGGAAATGACTACACCTTC. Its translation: CASSYVRGTGGNDYTF.

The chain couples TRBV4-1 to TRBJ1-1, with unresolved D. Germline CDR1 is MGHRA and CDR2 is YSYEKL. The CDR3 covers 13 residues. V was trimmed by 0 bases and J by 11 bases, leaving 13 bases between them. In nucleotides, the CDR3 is TGCGCCAGCAGCCAAGATGAGGGATTCAGGGCTTTCTTT. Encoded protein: CASSQDEGFRAFF.

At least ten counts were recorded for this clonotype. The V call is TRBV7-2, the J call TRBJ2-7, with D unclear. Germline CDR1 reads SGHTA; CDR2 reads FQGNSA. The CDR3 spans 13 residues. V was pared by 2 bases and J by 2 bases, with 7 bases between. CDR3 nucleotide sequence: TGTGCCAGCAGCTTATTTAGTACCTACGAGCAGTACTTC. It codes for CASSLFSTYEQYF.

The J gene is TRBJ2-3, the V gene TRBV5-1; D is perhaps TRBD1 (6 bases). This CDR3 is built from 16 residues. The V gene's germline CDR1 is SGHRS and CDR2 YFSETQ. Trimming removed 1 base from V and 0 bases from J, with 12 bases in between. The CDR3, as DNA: TGCGCCAGCAGCTTGTGGGACACCGCTAGCACAGATACGCAGTATTTT. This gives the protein CASSLWDTASTDTQYF.

The CDR3 spells CASSQDRVDQPQHF. The DNA of the CDR3 is TGTGCCAGCAGTCAGGACAGGGTTGATCAGCCCCAGCATTTT. The chain is built from TRBV7-9 and TRBJ1-5, with 8 nucleotides matching TRBD1. The ends lost 6 bases at V and 5 bases at J; junction bases unmatched: 6. This CDR3 is built from 14 residues. Germline V gene data show CDR1 as SEHNR and CDR2 as FQNEAQ (reference sequence).

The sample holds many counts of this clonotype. CDR3 nucleotide sequence: TGTGCCAGCAGTGATCGGACAGGGGCCGGGACCATCTATGGCTACACCTTC. It encodes CASSDRTGAGTIYGYTF. V is TRBV6-1 and J is TRBJ1-2, with TRBD1 matching over 9 bases. The germline V gene encodes CDR1 MNHNS and CDR2 SASEGT. There are 17 residues in the CDR3. V was clipped by 3 bases and J by 4 bases; unmatched bases: 12.

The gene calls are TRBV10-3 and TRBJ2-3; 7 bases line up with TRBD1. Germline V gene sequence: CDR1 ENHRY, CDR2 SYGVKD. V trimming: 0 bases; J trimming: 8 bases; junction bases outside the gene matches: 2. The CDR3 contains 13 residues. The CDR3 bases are TGTGCCATCAGTGAGTCATCAGGGGGTACGCAGTATTTT. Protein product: CAISESSGGTQYF.

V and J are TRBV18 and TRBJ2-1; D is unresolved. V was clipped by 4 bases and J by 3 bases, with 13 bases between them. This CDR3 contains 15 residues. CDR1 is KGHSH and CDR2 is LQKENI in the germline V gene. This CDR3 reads CASSLFSQGYNEQFF. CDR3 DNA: TGTGCCAGCTCACTGTTCAGCCAAGGCTACAATGAGCAGTTCTTC.

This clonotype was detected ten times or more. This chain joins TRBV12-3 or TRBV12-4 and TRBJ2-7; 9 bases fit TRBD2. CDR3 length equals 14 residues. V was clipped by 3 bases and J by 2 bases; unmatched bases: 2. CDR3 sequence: CASSLLAGPYEQYF. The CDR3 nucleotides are TGTGCCAGCAGTTTGCTAGCGGGGCCCTACGAGCAGTACTTC.

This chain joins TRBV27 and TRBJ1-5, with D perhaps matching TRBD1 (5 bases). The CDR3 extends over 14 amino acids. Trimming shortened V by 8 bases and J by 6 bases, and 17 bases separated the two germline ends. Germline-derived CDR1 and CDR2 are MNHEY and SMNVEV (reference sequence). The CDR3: CASGDPRRSQPQHF. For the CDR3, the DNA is TGTGCCAGCGGGGACCCAAGGCGGAGTCAGCCCCAGCATTTT.